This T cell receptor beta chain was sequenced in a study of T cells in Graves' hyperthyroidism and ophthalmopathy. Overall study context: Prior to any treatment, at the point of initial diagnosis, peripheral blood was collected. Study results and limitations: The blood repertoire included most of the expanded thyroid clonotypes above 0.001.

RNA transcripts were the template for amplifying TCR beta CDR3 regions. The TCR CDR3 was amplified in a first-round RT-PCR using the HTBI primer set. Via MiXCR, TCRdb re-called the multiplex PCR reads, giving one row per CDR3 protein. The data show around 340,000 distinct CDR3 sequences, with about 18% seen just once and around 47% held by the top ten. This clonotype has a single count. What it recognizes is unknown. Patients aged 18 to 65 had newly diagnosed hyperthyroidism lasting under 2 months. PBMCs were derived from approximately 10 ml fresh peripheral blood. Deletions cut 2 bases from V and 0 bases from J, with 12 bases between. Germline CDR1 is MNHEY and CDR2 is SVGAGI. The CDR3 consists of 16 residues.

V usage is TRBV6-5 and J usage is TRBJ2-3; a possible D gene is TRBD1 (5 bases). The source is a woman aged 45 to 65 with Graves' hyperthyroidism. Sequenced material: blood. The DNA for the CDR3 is TGTGCCAGCAGTTACGACAGAGCCCCTAGCACAGATACGCAGTATTTT. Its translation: CASSYDRAPSTDTQYF.